The 9 T cell receptor beta chains in this list originate from one sample, sequenced in a study of T cell clones after liver transplantation. Method: immunoSEQ multiplex PCR; TCRdb's copy keeps in-frame clones and lacks some. This sample has 45,000 to 60,000 clones, with about 86% found just once. Sequenced here: CD8+ T cells from blood, sampled 12 months after liver transplant. The receptors were sampled from a human patient who received a liver transplant. Some T cells may be transferred from the graft donor.

This clone was counted many times. The chain combines TRBV2 with TRBJ1-2; maybe TRBD1 (5 bases). CDR3 length: 12 amino acids. The V end lost 6 bases, the J end lost 8 bases, and 13 bases lay between the germline ends. Germline assignment: CDR1 SNHLY and CDR2 FYNNEI. Written as DNA, the CDR3 is TGTGCCAGCAGCCGGGGCGATGGGGGCTACACCTTC. Translating gives CASSRGDGGYTF.

V gene TRBV5-1 combines with J gene TRBJ1-1; 8 bases align to TRBD1. The CDR3 spans 15 residues. Losses at the gene ends were 4 bases for V and 3 bases for J; bases not matched to a gene: 8. Per the germline V gene, CDR1 is SGHRS and CDR2 is YFSETQ. This chain's CDR3 is CASSPGQVPDTEAFF. The CDR3 bases are TGCGCCAGCAGCCCGGGACAGGTGCCTGACACTGAAGCTTTCTTT.

Relative to its sample, this clone is medium-sized. The gene calls are TRBV4-1 and TRBJ2-7; a weak D match, TRBD2 (6 bases). The CDR3 spans 14 residues. Germline values: CDR1 MGHRA, CDR2 YSYEKL. The V end was cut by 1 base, the J end by 6 bases, with 13 bases between. In DNA, the CDR3 is TGCGCCAGCAGCCAAGGACTCGGGAGCACCGAGCAGTACTTC. As protein: CASSQGLGSTEQYF.

The chain couples TRBV19 to TRBJ2-7; 7 bases fit TRBD2. V was clipped by 6 bases and J by 3 bases; unmatched bases: 8. CDR3 size: 14 residues. Germline values: CDR1 LNHDA, CDR2 SQIVND (reference sequence). The CDR3 coding sequence is TGTGCCAGTAGCCCGGGGCCTAGCGGCTACGAGCAGTACTTC. This sequence encodes CASSPGPSGYEQYF.

The V gene is TRBV6-1, the J gene TRBJ1-4; 8 bases are shared with TRBD1. V shed 7 bases and J 8 bases; nucleotides not matched to a gene: 6. The CDR3 has 13 residues. Germline V lookup: CDR1 MNHNS, CDR2 SASEGT. The CDR3 region has the DNA TGTGCCAGCACCGACAGGGGAGGGGAAAAACTGTTTTTT. It encodes CASTDRGGEKLFF.

The V call is TRBV7-8, the J call TRBJ1-1; 7 nucleotides match TRBD1. J gave up 5 bases and V 3 bases, and 6 bases lay outside the gene matches. Germline-derived CDR1 and CDR2 are SGHVS and FQNEAQ. CDR3 length equals 14 residues. CDR3 nucleotide sequence: TGTGCCAGCAGCTTCAGAGGGGGCTATACTGAAGCTTTCTTT. Translated: CASSFRGGYTEAFF. Full variable domain (outside the CDR3, taken from reference TRBV7-8 and TRBJ1-1): GAGVSQSPRYKVAKRGQDVALRCDPISGHVSLFWYQQALGQGPEFLTYFQNEAQLDKSGLPSDRFFAERPEGSVSTLKIQRTQQEDSAVYLCASSFRGGYTEAFFGQGTRLTVV.

The chain is built from TRBV7-9 and TRBJ2-7; D gene unclear. V was cut by 1 base and J by 5 bases, with 6 bases left in between. The CDR3 runs to 12 residues. Per germline, CDR1 SEHNR and CDR2 FQNEAQ (reference sequence). This CDR3 reads CASSLGRNEQYF. CDR3 sequence (DNA): TGTGCCAGCAGCTTAGGCAGAAACGAGCAGTACTTC.

The V gene is TRBV9, the J gene TRBJ2-4; D remains unclear. The CDR3 runs 15 residues. The V and J ends lost 0 bases and 4 bases respectively, with 11 bases between them. Germline lookup yields CDR1 SGDLS and CDR2 YYNGEE. CDR3 nucleotide sequence: TGTGCCAGCAGCGTAGGTGTAAGCCAGAAAAACATTCAGTACTTC. It translates to CASSVGVSQKNIQYF.

The genes are TRBV6-5 and TRBJ1-5; weak D call: TRBD1 (6 bases). The CDR3 consists of 13 residues. The germline gives CDR1 MNHEY, CDR2 SVGAGI. Trimming cost V 4 bases and J 5 bases, with 9 bases left between them. In DNA, the CDR3 is TGTGCCAGCAGTTCGGACAGCTATCAGCCCCAGCATTTT. This gives the protein CASSSDSYQPQHF.